The clone carrying this TCR delta chain has just a few counts. TCRdb shows a much larger clone's protein in place of this DNA's translation, and the two differ at residue 8, likely through a read error; the protein shown is translated from the DNA. This sample stems from a study of gamma-delta T cells after stem cell transplantation. The V gene's germline CDR1 is TSWWSYY and CDR2 QGS. The V segment lost 4 bases and the J segment 4 bases; nucleotides outside the gene matches: 27. The length of the CDR3 is 23 residues. TCRdb called clones anew from the RT-PCR reads with CATT. The sample has about 1,300 delta-chain clones, under 2.5% seen once.

The rearrangement uses TRDV1 and TRDJ1; 13 nucleotides align to TRDD3. The clonotype comes from a human donor. It is not recorded whose cells these are; they may come from a transplant donor. Sequences were obtained from gamma-delta T cells. CDR3 protein: CALGVPFPWADYWGIRDLDKLIF. In DNA, the CDR3 is TGTGCTCTTGGGGTCCCCTTCCCTTGGGCAGATTACTGGGGGATACGCGACCTCGATAAACTCATCTTT.